These 28 T cell receptor beta chains came from one sample sequenced in a study of shared clonotypes between healthy human individuals. Assay: immunoSEQ multiplex PCR; the TCRdb copy retains only in-frame clones and omits some. The sample contains about 2.1 million clones, just under 95% of which appear only once. CD8 cells regarded as naive lacked CD45RO, were positively chosen for CCR7, and omitted terminally differentiated effector memory CD45RA+ cells. The sequenced sample consisted of naive CD8+ T cells from PBMCs. Receptors originate from a man younger than 35 in good health. Some clones in this sample may be carry-over from other donors' samples.

A single count supports this clone. The genes are TRBV5-4 and TRBJ2-7, with D perhaps matching TRBD1 or TRBD2 (5 bases each). CDR1 and CDR2 from the germline V gene are SGHNT and YYREEE (reference sequence). The CDR3 has 14 amino acids. V was pared by 2 bases and J by 6 bases, with 15 bases between. This CDR3 reads CASSFWGFKGEQYF. The CDR3 DNA sequence: TGTGCCAGCAGCTTTTGGGGGTTTAAAGGCGAGCAGTACTTC.

This sequence joins TRBV27 and TRBJ1-1; 8 nucleotides align to TRBD1. The CDR3 is 16 residues long. After removal of 5 bases from V and 1 base from J, the junction contained 9 bases not matched to a gene. Germline V gives CDR1 MNHEY, CDR2 SMNVEV (reference sequence). The CDR3 loop reads CASSLWTGQANTEAFF. The DNA of the CDR3 is TGTGCCAGCAGTCTATGGACAGGGCAGGCGAACACTGAAGCTTTCTTT.

This chain joins TRBV6-5 and TRBJ2-7; 7 bases are shared with TRBD2. Trimming cost V 2 bases and J 2 bases; bases outside gene matches: 6. Germline CDR1 is MNHEY and CDR2 is SVGAGI. The length of the CDR3 is 15 residues. The CDR3 is CASSYLAEGPYEQYF. The CDR3, as DNA: TGTGCCAGCAGTTACCTAGCGGAAGGGCCCTACGAGCAGTACTTC.

The rearrangement joins TRBV21-1 to TRBJ2-3; the table's D call TRBD1 went unverified against the DNA. TRBV21-1 is a recognized pseudogene. The CDR3 length is 16 residues. The CDR3 is CASSSPDRGLTDTQYF. In DNA, the CDR3 is TGTGCCAGCAGCAGCCCGGACAGGGGGCTCACAGATACGCAGTATTTT.

J is TRBJ2-3 and V is TRBV25-1; 12 bases agree with TRBD2. Germline trimming cut 1 base from V and 5 bases from J; bases unmatched to any gene: 1. Germline CDR1 MGHDK, CDR2 SYGVNS. CDR3 length equals 15 residues. The CDR3 sequence is CASSEWTSGIDTQYF. In DNA, the CDR3 is TGTGCCAGCAGTGAATGGACTAGCGGGATAGATACGCAGTATTTT.

This CDR3 is CASSLIRGPDTQYF. CDR3 coding DNA: TGCGCCAGCAGCCTGATACGGGGCCCAGATACGCAGTATTTT. The chain is built from TRBV5-1 and TRBJ2-3; D tentatively reads TRBD1 or TRBD2 (5 bases each). Trimming left V 4 bases short and J 4 bases short, with 13 bases between. This CDR3 has 14 amino acids. The germline CDR1 and CDR2 sequences are SGHRS and YFSETQ.

This clone occurred once. The chain is built from TRBV7-8 and TRBJ2-1, with TRBD2 matching over 7 bases. Per germline, CDR1 SGHVS and CDR2 FQNEAQ. Losses at the gene ends were 1 base for V and 8 bases for J; bases not matched to a gene: 14. The CDR3 is 17 amino acids. CDR3 sequence: CASSLGLAGVGFYEQFF. In DNA, the CDR3 is TGTGCCAGCAGCTTAGGGTTGGCGGGAGTTGGTTTTTATGAGCAGTTCTTC.

The chain couples TRBV7-2 to TRBJ2-7; TRBD2 matches 12 bases. CDR1 is SGHTA and CDR2 is FQGNSA in the germline V gene. The CDR3 loop spans 17 amino acids. The ends lost 0 bases at V and 6 bases at J; junction bases unmatched: 9. The CDR3 reads CASSLAVTSGRPREQYF. The CDR3 nucleotides are TGTGCCAGCAGCTTAGCCGTCACTAGCGGGAGGCCTCGCGAGCAGTACTTC.

This chain connects TRBV4-1 to TRBJ2-7; TRBD2 matches at 9 bases. The CDR3 spans 15 residues. The J segment lost 6 bases and the V segment lost 4 bases, leaving 10 bases of the junction unmatched. Germline lookup yields CDR1 MGHRA and CDR2 YSYEKL. CDR3 region: CASSLKLGTSSEQYF. The CDR3 region has the DNA TGCGCCAGCAGCCTCAAGTTGGGGACTAGCTCCGAGCAGTACTTC.

The chain uses TRBV7-9 and TRBJ2-3, with a possible D match to TRBD2 (6 bases). CDR3 size: 14 residues. Germline V gene data show CDR1 as SEHNR and CDR2 as FQNEAQ (reference sequence). V was trimmed by 5 bases and J by 3 bases, leaving 12 bases between them. CDR3 coding DNA: TGTGCCAGCAGCCCATGGGACTTAACAGATACGCAGTATTTT. Translated: CASSPWDLTDTQYF.

This clone was seen once. V and J are TRBV6-6 and TRBJ2-5; D unresolved. V was shortened by 6 bases and J by 0 bases, with 8 bases between the two germline ends. The germline V gene encodes CDR1 MNHNY and CDR2 SVGAGI (reference sequence). The CDR3 extends over 13 amino acids. In DNA, the CDR3 is TGTGCCAGCAGCGGATTCGACCAAGAGACCCAGTACTTC. It codes for CASSGFDQETQYF.

The chain links TRBV7-9 to TRBJ2-7; D remains unclear. V lost 5 bases to trimming and J lost 2 bases, with 16 bases between them. There are 15 residues in the CDR3. Germline values: CDR1 SEHNR, CDR2 FQNEAQ (reference sequence). Here the CDR3 reads CASSPPGFLTYEQYF. In DNA, the CDR3 is TGTGCCAGCAGCCCCCCAGGATTTCTTACCTACGAGCAGTACTTC.

The genes are TRBV7-9 and TRBJ2-2, with unresolved D. This CDR3 comprises 12 residues. Deletions cut 1 base from V and 10 bases from J, with 7 bases between. Germline V gene data show CDR1 as SEHNR and CDR2 as FQNEAQ (reference sequence). CDR3 DNA sequence: TGTGCCAGCAGCTTAGGCCTGGAGGAGCTGTTTTTT. This gives the protein CASSLGLEELFF.

The rearrangement uses TRBV30 and TRBJ2-7, with D tentatively TRBD1 (5 bases). The CDR3 contains 13 residues. Germline V gene lookup returns CDR1 GTSNPN and CDR2 SVGIG (reference sequence). V was trimmed by 2 bases and J by 2 bases, leaving 10 bases between them. The CDR3 DNA is TGTGCCTGGAGTTTACAGGCTACCTACGAGCAGTACTTC. As protein: CAWSLQATYEQYF.

The V gene is TRBV7-6, the J gene TRBJ2-7, with a tentative D call TRBD2 (6 bases). The V gene lost 0 bases and the J gene lost 3 bases, with 15 bases spanning the gap. This CDR3 comprises 16 residues. CDR1 SGHVS and CDR2 FNYEAQ come from the germline V gene. CDR3 in amino acids: CASSLAGGRRFYEQYF. The CDR3 bases are TGTGCCAGCAGCTTAGCGGGAGGCAGACGGTTCTACGAGCAGTACTTC.

This sequence joins TRBV6-5 and TRBJ2-7, with 11 bases identical to TRBD1. This CDR3 spans 16 amino acids. V was clipped by 0 bases and J by 6 bases; unmatched bases: 7. Germline CDR1 is MNHEY and CDR2 is SVGAGI. As DNA, the CDR3 is TGTGCCAGCAGTTACTCCCCGGACAGGGGGCCCAGCGAGCAGTACTTC. Its translation: CASSYSPDRGPSEQYF.

The chain employs TRBV2 and TRBJ2-7; D gene uncertain. From germline, CDR1 is SNHLY and CDR2 FYNNEI. The CDR3 is 12 residues long. V was cut by 2 bases and J by 6 bases, with 8 bases left in between. The CDR3 spells CASSEPEFEQYF. CDR3 bases: TGTGCCAGCAGTGAACCTGAGTTCGAGCAGTACTTC.

The gene calls are TRBV27 and TRBJ2-1; D ambiguous. V dropped 3 bases and J dropped 4 bases, with 16 bases sitting between them. In germline, CDR1 is MNHEY, CDR2 SMNVEV (reference sequence). There are 16 residues in the CDR3. The DNA of the CDR3 is TGTGCCAGCAGTTTGCAAGGTAATCCGGCATACAATGAGCAGTTCTTC. Amino acid sequence: CASSLQGNPAYNEQFF.

V usage is TRBV7-9 and J usage is TRBJ1-3; D call uncertain. The CDR3 is 14 amino acids. Germline V gene data show CDR1 as SEHNR and CDR2 as FQNEAQ (reference sequence). The V and J ends lost 4 bases and 1 base respectively, with 8 bases between them. CDR3 sequence: CASSSTTSGNTIYF. The DNA for the CDR3 is TGTGCCAGCAGCTCTACAACTTCTGGAAACACCATATATTTT.

V and J are TRBV9 and TRBJ1-2; no reliable D call. The germline CDR1 and CDR2 sequences are SGDLS and YYNGEE. The CDR3 is 15 amino acids. V lost 2 bases, J lost 4 bases, and 15 bases lay in between. The CDR3 sequence is CASSVADSLFYGYTF. The CDR3 DNA reads as TGTGCCAGCAGCGTGGCGGATTCCTTATTCTATGGCTACACCTTC.

The chain uses TRBV28 and TRBJ2-7; 14 positions agree with TRBD2. There are 17 residues in the CDR3. The J segment lost 4 bases and the V segment lost 3 bases, leaving 8 bases of the junction unmatched. Germline lookup yields CDR1 MDHEN and CDR2 SYDVKM. For the CDR3, the DNA is TGTGCCAGCAGTTTCTCCAGGACTAGCGGGAGGCGTTACGAGCAGTACTTC. Residues: CASSFSRTSGRRYEQYF.

V usage is TRBV19 and J usage is TRBJ2-5; no clear D. This CDR3 comprises 13 residues. V shed 3 bases and J shed 1 base, with 6 bases lying between them. Germline V gene lookup returns CDR1 LNHDA and CDR2 SQIVND (reference sequence). CDR3 coding DNA: TGTGCCAGTAGTATTGGAGCCCAAGAGACCCAGTACTTC. It is translated as CASSIGAQETQYF. Supplemented by reference TRBV19 and TRBJ2-5, the full variable domain reads DGGITQSPKYLFRKEGQNVTLSCEQNLNHDAMYWYRQDPGQGLRLIYYSQIVNDFQKGDIAEGYSVSREKKESFPLTVTSAQKNPTAFYLCASSIGAQETQYFGPGTRLLVL.

The chain links TRBV9 to TRBJ2-3; no clear D. Germline CDR1 is SGDLS and CDR2 is YYNGEE. This CDR3 spans 15 amino acids. Deletions cut 4 bases from V and 3 bases from J, with 15 bases between. The CDR3 DNA reads as TGTGCCAGCAGCCCCCCCGGTAATATAACAGATACGCAGTATTTT. This gives the protein CASSPPGNITDTQYF.

This chain links TRBV7-8 with TRBJ2-2, with a weak D call TRBD1 (6 bases). This CDR3 comprises 14 residues. From germline, CDR1 is SGHVS and CDR2 FQNEAQ. Between the trimmed V and J ends, which lost 6 bases and 6 bases, there was a span of 14 bases. For the CDR3, the DNA is TGTGCCAGCAGGTCCGACAGGACGGCCGGGGAGCTGTTTTTT. Translation: CASRSDRTAGELFF. Drawing the rest from reference TRBV7-8 and TRBJ2-2, the complete variable domain is GAGVSQSPRYKVAKRGQDVALRCDPISGHVSLFWYQQALGQGPEFLTYFQNEAQLDKSGLPSDRFFAERPEGSVSTLKIQRTQQEDSAVYLCASRSDRTAGELFFGEGSRLTVL.

The V call is TRBV9, the J call TRBJ2-5, with 8 positions matching TRBD2. The CDR3 is 15 amino acids. Germline-derived CDR1 and CDR2 are SGDLS and YYNGEE. J lost 2 bases, V lost 0 bases, and 3 bases had no gene match. CDR3 nucleotides: TGTGCCAGCAGCGTAGACCGGGAGGGACAAGAGACCCAGTACTTC. Translation: CASSVDREGQETQYF.

The chain couples TRBV10-3 to TRBJ1-1; tentative D call: TRBD1 (5 bases). Germline assignment: CDR1 ENHRY and CDR2 SYGVKD. Trimming pared 9 bases from V and 6 bases from J, leaving 20 bases between. The CDR3 is 14 residues long. The CDR3 DNA sequence: TGTGCCATTGGGACCCGCGAGTTAGTCCCTGAAGCTTTCTTT. Residues: CAIGTRELVPEAFF.

This chain connects TRBV7-6 to TRBJ2-2; TRBD2 aligns across 9 bases. CDR1 and CDR2 (germline): SGHVS, FNYEAQ. V gave up 1 base and J gave up 3 bases; unmatched junction bases: 6. This CDR3 has 17 residues. CDR3 residues: CASSLGGGREDTGELFF. In nucleotides, the CDR3 is TGTGCCAGCAGCTTAGGAGGCGGGAGGGAGGACACCGGGGAGCTGTTTTTT.

CDR3 loop: CASSEMPGVSDTQYF. The CDR3 DNA reads as TGTGCCAGCAGTGAAATGCCTGGAGTCTCAGATACGCAGTATTTT. The chain combines TRBV2 with TRBJ2-3; D remains ambiguous. Germline V lookup: CDR1 SNHLY, CDR2 FYNNEI. Between the trimmed V and J ends, which lost 2 bases and 4 bases, there was a span of 13 bases. The CDR3 runs to 15 residues.